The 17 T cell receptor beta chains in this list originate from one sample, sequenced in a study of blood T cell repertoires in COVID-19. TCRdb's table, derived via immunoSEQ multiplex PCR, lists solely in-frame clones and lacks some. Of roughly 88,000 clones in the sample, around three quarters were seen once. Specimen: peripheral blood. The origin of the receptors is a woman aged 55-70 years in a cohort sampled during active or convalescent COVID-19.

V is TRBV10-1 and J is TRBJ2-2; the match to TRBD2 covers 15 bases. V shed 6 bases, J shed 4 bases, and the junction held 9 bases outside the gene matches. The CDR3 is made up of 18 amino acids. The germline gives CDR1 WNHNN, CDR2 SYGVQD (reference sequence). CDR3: CASSKGTSGGPRTGELFF. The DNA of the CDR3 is TGCGCCAGCAGCAAAGGGACTAGCGGGGGGCCTCGCACCGGGGAGCTGTTTTTT.

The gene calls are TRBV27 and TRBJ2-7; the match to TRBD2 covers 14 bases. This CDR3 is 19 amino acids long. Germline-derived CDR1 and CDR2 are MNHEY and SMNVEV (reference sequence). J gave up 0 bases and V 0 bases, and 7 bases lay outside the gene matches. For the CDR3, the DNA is TGTGCCAGCAGTTTATCGCCCGGGACTAGCGGGGGTTTCTCCTACGAGCAGTACTTC. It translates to CASSLSPGTSGGFSYEQYF.

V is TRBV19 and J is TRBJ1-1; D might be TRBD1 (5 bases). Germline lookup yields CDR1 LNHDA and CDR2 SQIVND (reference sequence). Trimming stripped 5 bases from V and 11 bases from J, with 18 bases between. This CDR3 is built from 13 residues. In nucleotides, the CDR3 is TGTGCCAGTAGTTTCCTAGGGGAGGTTGCGGCTTTCTTT. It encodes CASSFLGEVAAFF.

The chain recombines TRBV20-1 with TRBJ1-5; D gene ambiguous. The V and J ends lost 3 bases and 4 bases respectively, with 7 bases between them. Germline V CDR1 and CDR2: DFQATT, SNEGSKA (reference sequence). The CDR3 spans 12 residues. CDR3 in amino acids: CSASRRNQPQHF. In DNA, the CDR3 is TGCAGTGCTAGTAGGCGGAATCAGCCCCAGCATTTT.

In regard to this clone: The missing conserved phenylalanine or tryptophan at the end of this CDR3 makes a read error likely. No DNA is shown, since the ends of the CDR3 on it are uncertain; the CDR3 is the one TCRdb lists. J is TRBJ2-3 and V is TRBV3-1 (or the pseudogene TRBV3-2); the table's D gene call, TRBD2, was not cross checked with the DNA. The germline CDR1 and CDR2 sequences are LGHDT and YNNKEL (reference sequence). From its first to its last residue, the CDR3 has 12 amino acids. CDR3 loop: CASSQEGVLTSL.

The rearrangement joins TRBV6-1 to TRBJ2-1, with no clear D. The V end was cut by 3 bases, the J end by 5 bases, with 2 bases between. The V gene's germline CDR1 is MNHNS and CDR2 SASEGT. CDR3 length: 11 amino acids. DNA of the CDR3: TGTGCCAGCAGTGACAACAATGAGCAGTTCTTC. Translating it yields CASSDNNEQFF.

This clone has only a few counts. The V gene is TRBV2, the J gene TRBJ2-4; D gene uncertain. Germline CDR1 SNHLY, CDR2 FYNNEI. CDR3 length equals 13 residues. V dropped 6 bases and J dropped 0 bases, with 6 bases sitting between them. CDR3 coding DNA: TGTGCCAGCAGGGCCCTAGCCAAAAACATTCAGTACTTC. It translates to CASRALAKNIQYF.

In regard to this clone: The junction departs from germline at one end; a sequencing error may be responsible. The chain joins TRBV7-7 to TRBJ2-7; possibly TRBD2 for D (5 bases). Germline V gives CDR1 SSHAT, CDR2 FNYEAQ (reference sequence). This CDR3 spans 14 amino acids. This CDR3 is CASSLALDSYEQYF. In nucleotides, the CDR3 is TGTGCTAGCAGCTTAGCGCTAGATAGCTACGAGCAGTACTTC. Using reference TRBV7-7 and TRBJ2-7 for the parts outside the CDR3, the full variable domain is GAGVSQSPRYKVTKRGQDVTLRCDPISSHATLYWYQQALGQGPEFLTYFNYEAQPDKSGLPSDRFSAERPEGSISTLTIQRTEQRDSAMYRCASSLALDSYEQYFGPGTRLTVT.

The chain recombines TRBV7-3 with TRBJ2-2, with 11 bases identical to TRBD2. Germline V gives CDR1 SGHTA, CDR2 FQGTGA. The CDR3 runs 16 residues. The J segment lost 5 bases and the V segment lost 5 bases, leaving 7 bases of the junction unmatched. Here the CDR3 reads CASSATSGGLTGELFF. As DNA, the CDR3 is TGTGCCAGCAGCGCAACTAGCGGGGGCTTAACCGGGGAGCTGTTTTTT.

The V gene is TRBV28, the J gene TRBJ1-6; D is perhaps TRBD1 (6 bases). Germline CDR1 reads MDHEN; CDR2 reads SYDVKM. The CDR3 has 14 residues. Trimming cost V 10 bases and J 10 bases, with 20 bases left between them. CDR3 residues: CATIQGLGGSPLHF. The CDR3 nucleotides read TGTGCCACTATCCAGGGATTAGGGGGATCACCCCTCCACTTT.

CDR3 amino acids: CASSSGLWDTQYF. The CDR3 DNA reads as TGTGCCAGCAGCTCAGGCCTCTGGGATACGCAGTATTTT. This chain links TRBV7-3 with TRBJ2-3; no definite D call. V lost 4 bases and J 6 bases, leaving 11 bases between the germline ends. The germline CDR1 and CDR2 sequences are SGHTA and FQGTGA. CDR3 length equals 13 residues.

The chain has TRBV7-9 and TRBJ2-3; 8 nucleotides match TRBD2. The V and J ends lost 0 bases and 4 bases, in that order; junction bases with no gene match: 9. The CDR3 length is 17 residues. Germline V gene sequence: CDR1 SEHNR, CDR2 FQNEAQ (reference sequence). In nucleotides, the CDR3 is TGTGCCAGCAGCTTAGCTCTTGGCGGGGGGTTCGCAGATACGCAGTATTTT. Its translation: CASSLALGGGFADTQYF.

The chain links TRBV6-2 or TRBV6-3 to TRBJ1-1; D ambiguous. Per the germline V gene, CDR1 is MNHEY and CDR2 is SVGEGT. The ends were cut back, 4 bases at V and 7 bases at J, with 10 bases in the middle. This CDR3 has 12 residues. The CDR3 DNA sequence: TGTGCCAGCAGTTTCGCCCGGGATGAAGCTTTCTTT. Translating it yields CASSFARDEAFF.

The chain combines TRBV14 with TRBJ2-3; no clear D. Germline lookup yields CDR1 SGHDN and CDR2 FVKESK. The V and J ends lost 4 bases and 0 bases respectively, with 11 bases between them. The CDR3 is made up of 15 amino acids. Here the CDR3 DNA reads TGTGCCAGCAGCCGCACCACCAGGAGCACAGATACGCAGTATTTT. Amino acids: CASSRTTRSTDTQYF.

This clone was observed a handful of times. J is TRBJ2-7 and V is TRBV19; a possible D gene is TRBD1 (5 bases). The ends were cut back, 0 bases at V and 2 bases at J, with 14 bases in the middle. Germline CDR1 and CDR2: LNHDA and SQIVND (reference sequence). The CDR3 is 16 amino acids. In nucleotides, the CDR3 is TGTGCCAGTAGTATAGATCGGACACCAAGTCCCTACGAGCAGTACTTC. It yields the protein CASSIDRTPSPYEQYF.

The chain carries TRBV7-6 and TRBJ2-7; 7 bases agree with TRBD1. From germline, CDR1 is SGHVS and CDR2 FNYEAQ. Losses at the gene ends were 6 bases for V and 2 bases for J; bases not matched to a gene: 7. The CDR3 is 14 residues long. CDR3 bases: TGTGCCAGCAGTCTCCAGGACAGGACCTACGAGCAGTACTTC. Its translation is CASSLQDRTYEQYF.

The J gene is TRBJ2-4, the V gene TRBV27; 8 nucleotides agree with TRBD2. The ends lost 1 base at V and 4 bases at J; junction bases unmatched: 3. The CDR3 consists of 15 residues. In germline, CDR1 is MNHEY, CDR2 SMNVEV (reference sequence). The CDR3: CASSLLAGGKNIQYF. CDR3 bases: TGTGCCAGCAGTTTATTGGCGGGGGGTAAAAACATTCAGTACTTC.